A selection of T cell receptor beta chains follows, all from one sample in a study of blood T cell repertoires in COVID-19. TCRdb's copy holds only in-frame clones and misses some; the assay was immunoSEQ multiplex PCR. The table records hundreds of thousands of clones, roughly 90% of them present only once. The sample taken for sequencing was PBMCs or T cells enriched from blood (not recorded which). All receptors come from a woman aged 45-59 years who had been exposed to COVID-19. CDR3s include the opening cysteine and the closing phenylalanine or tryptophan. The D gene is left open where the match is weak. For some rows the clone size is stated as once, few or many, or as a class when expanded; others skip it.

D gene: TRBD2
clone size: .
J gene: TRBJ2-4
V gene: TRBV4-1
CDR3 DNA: TGCGCCATCGCCGGGCCTTGGGGGGGCATTCAGTACTTC
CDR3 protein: CAIAGPWGGIQYF

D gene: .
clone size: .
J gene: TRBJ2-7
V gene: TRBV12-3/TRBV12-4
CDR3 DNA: TGTGCCAGCAGTCTGGGGGGCGAGCAGTACTTC
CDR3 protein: CASSLGGEQYF

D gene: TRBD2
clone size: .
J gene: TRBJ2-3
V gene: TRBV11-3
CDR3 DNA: TGTGCCAGCAGCTTAGCCGGGGGGGCCAGCACAGATACGCAGTATTTT
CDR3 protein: CASSLAGGASTDTQYF

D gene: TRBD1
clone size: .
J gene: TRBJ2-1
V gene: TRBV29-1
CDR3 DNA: TGCAGCGTTGGGACAGGGAGCCGCTACAATGAGCAGTTCTTC
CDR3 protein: CSVGTGSRYNEQFF

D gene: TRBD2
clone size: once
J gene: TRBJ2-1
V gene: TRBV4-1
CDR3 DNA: TGCGCCAGCAGCCAAGTGATCGCTAGCGGGGGGGAGGATGAGCAGTTCTTC
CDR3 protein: CASSQVIASGGEDEQFF

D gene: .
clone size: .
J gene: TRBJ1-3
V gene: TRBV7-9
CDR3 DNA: TGTGCCAGCAGCCCACCGGGGGGATCTGGAAACACCATATATTTT
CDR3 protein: CASSPPGGSGNTIYF

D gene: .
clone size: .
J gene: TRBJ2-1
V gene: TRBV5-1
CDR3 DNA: TGCGCCAGCAGCTTGGATGGGGCTCATACGAATGAGCAGTTCTTC
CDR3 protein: CASSLDGAHTNEQFF

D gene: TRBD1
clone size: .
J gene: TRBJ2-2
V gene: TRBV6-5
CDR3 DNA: TGTGCCAGCAGTTACATCGGGACAGGGTTAACTAGGGAGCTGTTTTTT
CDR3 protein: CASSYIGTGLTRELFF

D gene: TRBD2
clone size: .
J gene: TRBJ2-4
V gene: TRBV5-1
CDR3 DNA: TGCGCCAGCAGCTTGACGGGGGGATGGATTCAGTACTTC
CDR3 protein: CASSLTGGWIQYF

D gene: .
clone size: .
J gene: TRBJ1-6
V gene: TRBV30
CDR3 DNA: TGTGCCTGGAGTGTACAGAATTCACCCCTCCACTTT
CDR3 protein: CAWSVQNSPLHF

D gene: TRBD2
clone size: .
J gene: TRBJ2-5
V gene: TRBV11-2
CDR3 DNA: TGTGCCAGCAGCTTAGCCCACGGGGGGGAGACCCAGTACTTC
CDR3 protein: CASSLAHGGETQYF

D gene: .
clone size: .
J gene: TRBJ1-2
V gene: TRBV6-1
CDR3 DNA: TGTGCCAGCAGTGAACGGGGGGCGCGGGTCTATGGCTACACCTTC
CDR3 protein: CASSERGARVYGYTF

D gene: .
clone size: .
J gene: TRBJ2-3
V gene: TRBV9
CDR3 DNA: TGTGCCAGCAGCTTAGCGCGAACAGATACGCAGTATTTT
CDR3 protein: CASSLARTDTQYF

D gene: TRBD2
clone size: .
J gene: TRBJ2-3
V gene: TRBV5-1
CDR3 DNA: TGCGCCAGCAGCTTTGGCGGGGGGGCTCAGGCGCAGTATTTT
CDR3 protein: CASSFGGGAQAQYF

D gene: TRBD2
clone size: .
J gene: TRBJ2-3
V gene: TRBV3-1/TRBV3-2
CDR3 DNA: TGTGCCAGCAGCCAAGCTGGGTCTAGCGGGGGGCTTGATACGCAGTATTTT
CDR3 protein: CASSQAGSSGGLDTQYF

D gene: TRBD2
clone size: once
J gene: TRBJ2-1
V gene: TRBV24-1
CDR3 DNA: TGTGCCACCAGGGGCGGGGGGACCTACAATGAGCAGTTCTTC
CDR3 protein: CATRGGGTYNEQFF

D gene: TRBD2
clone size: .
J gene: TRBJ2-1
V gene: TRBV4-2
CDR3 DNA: TGTGCCAGCAGCCAAGGGACTAGCGGGGCCTACAATGAGCAGTTCTTC
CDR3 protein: CASSQGTSGAYNEQFF

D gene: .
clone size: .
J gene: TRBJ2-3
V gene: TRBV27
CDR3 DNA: TGTGCCAGCAGGAAGGACTTAAGCACAGATACGCAGTATTTT
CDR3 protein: CASRKDLSTDTQYF

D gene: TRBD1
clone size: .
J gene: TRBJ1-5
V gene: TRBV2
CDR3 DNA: TGTGCCAGCAGTTGGGCGACAGGGGGAAATCAGCCCCAGCATTTT
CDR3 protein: CASSWATGGNQPQHF

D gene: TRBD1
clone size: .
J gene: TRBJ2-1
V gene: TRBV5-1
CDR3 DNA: TGCGCCAGCAGCTCCGGACAGGGCGATGAGCAGTTCTTC
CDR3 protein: CASSSGQGDEQFF

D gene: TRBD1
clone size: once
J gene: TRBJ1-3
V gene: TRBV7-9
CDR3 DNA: TGTGCCAGCAGCTTTTGGGCGGGACAGCAGGGAAACACCATATATTTT
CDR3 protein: CASSFWAGQQGNTIYF

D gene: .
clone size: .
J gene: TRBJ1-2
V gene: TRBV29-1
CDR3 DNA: TGCAGCGTTGACCGGGGGGATGGCTACACCTTC
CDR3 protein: CSVDRGDGYTF

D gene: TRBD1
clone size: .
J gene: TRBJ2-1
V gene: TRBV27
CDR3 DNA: TGTGCCAGCAGTTCGAGGGGGACAGTTAATGAGCAGTTCTTC
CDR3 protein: CASSSRGTVNEQFF

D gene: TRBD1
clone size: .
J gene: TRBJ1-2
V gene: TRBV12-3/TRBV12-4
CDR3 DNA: TGTGCCAGCAGTTTGGGGACAGGAGGCTACACCTTC
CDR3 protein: CASSLGTGGYTF

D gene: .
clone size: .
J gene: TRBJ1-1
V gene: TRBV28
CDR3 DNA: TGTGCCAGCAGTTTTGCAGGGGTCATCACTGAAGCTTTCTTT
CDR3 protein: CASSFAGVITEAFF

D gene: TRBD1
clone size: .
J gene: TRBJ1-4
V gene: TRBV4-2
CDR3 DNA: TGTGCCAGCAGCCAGCCGGGACAGTCTAATGAAAAACTGTTTTTT
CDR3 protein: CASSQPGQSNEKLFF

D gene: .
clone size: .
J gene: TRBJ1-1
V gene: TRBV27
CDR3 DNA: TGTGCCAGCAGTACTCAGGGATTGGTGAACACTGAAGCTTTCTTT
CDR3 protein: CASSTQGLVNTEAFF

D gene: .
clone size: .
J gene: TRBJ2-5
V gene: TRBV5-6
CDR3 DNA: TGTGCCAGCAGCCGGGGGGCAGAGACCCAGTACTTC
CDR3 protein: CASSRGAETQYF

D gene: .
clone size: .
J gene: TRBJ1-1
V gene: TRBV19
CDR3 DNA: TGTGCCAGTAGTAAATCGTCGGACAGAATAAACACTGAAGCTTTCTTT
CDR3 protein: CASSKSSDRINTEAFF

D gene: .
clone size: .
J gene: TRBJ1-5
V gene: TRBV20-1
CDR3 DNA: TGCAGTGCTAGTGCCGGAGGGGGCAATCAGCCCCAGCATTTT
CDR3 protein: CSASAGGGNQPQHF

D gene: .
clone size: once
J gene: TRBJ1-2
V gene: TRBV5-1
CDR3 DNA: TGCGCCAGCAGCTTCGATCCATCAGGAGCGGGGGGCTACACCTTC
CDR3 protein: CASSFDPSGAGGYTF

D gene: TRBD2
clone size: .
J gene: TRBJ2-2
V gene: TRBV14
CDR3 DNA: TGTGCCAGCAGCCAATTAGGTCTAGCGGTGAACACCGGGGAGCTGTTTTTT
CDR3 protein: CASSQLGLAVNTGELFF

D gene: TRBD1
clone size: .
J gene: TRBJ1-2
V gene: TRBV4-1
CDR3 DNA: TGCGCCAGCAGCCAGACACCGGGACAGGGCCGTGGCTACACCTTC
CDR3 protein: CASSQTPGQGRGYTF

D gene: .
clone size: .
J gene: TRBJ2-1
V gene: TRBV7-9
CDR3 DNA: TGTGCCAGCATCGAGAGCTACAATGAGCAGTTCTTC
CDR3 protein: CASIESYNEQFF

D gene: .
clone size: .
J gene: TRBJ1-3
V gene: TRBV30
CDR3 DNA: TGTGCCTGGAGTGTACTTAGCTCCTTCTCTGGAAACACCATATATTTT
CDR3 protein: CAWSVLSSFSGNTIYF

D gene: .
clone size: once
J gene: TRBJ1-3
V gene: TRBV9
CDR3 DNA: TGTGCCAGCAGCGTAGGGCAGGGTCTTAGCTCTGGAAACACCATATATTTT
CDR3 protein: CASSVGQGLSSGNTIYF

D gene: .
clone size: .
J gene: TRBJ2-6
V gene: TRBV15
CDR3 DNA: TGTGCCACGAGGTGGCCTGGGGCCAACGTCCTGACTTTC
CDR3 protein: CATRWPGANVLTF

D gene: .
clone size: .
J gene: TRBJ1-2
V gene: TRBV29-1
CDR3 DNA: TGCAGCGTTGTAAGGGGGAATGGCTACACCTTC
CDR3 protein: CSVVRGNGYTF

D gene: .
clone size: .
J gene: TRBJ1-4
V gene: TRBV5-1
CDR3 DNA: TGCGCCAGCGGCGGGTCCTATAATGAAAAACTGTTTTTT
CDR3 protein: CASGGSYNEKLFF

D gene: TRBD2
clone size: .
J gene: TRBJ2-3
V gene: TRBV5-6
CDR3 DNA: TGTGCCAGCAGCTTGATGAGCGGGGGGGTAGATACGCAGTATTTT
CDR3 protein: CASSLMSGGVDTQYF

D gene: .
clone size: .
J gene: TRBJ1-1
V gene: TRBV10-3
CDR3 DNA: TGTGCCATCAGTGAGTCGGGCCCTAAAACTGAAGCTTTCTTT
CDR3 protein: CAISESGPKTEAFF